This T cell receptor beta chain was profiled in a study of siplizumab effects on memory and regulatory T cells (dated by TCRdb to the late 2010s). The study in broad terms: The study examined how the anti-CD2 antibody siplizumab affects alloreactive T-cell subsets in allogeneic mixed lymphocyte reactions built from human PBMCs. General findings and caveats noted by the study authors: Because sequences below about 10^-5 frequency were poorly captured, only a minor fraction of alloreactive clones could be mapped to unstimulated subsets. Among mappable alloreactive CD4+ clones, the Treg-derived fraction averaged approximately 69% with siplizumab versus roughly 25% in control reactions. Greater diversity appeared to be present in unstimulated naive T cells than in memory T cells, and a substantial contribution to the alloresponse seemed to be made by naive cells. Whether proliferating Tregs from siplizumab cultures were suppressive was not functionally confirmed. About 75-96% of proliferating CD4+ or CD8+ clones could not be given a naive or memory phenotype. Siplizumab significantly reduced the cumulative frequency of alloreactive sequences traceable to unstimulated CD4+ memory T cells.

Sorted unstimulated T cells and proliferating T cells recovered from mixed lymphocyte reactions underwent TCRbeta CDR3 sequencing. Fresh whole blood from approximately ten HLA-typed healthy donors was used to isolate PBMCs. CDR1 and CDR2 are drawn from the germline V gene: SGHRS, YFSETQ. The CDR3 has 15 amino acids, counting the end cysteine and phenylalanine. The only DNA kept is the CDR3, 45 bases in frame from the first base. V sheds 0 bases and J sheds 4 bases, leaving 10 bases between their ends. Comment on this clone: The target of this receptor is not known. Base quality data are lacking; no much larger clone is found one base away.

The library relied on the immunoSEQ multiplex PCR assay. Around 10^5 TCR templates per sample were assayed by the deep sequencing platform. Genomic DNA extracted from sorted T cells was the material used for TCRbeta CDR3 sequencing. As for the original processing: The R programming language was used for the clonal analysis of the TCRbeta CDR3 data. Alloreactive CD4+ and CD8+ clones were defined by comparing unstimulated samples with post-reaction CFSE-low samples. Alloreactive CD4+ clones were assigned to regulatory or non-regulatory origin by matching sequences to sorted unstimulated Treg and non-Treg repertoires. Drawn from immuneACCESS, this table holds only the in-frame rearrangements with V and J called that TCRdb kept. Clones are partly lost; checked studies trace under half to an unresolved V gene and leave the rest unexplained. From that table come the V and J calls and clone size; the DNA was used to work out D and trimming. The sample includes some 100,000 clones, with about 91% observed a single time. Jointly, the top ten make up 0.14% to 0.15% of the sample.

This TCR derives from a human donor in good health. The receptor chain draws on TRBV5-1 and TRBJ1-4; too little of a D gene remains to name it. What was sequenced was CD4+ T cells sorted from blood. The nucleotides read TGCGCCAGCAGCTTGGGTTTCAGGATTAATGAAAAACTGTTTTTT. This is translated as CASSLGFRINEKLFF.